The 3 T cell receptor beta chains in this list originate from one sample, sequenced in a study of patients and donors after allogeneic stem cell transplantation. Via MiXCR, TCRdb re-called the RT-PCR reads, giving one row per CDR3 protein. The sample shows approximately 200,000 distinct CDR3 sequences, 35% to 45% of them seen only once. The sequenced sample consisted of blood, either unsorted or a sorted T cell fraction (not recorded which). The receptors were sampled from a human donor who was either an allogeneic HSCT recipient or a stem cell or donor lymphocyte infusion donor (not recorded which). It is not recorded whose cells these are; they may come from a transplant donor.

In this sample, this clonotype turned up a few times. The rearrangement uses TRBV12-3 or TRBV12-4 and TRBJ1-5; D is unresolved. The CDR3 length is 16 residues. V was cut by 6 bases and J by 6 bases, with 21 bases left in between. DNA for the CDR3: TGTGCCAGCAGCCCGCGGGCGGGGTATAGCGGTCAGCCCCAGCATTTT. Encoded protein: CASSPRAGYSGQPQHF.

The rearrangement links TRBV20-1 to TRBJ1-1, with TRBD1 as a possible D gene (6 bases). The CDR3 is made up of 16 amino acids. Germline V CDR1 and CDR2: DFQATT, SNEGSKA (reference sequence). The ends were cut back, 7 bases at V and 1 base at J, with 22 bases in the middle. This CDR3 reads CSVRRGAPMENTEAFF. CDR3 nucleotide sequence: TGCAGTGTTAGGCGGGGGGCCCCCATGGAGAACACTGAAGCTTTCTTT.

V usage is TRBV4-3 and J usage is TRBJ2-2; 7 nucleotides match TRBD1. CDR3 length equals 17 residues. From germline, CDR1 is LGHNA and CDR2 YSLEER. V gave up 0 bases and J gave up 3 bases; unmatched junction bases: 7. The DNA of the CDR3 is TGCGCCAGCAGCCAAGATCAGGGGGTCGGAGACACCGGGGAGCTGTTTTTT. Amino acids: CASSQDQGVGDTGELFF.